This T cell receptor beta chain was profiled in a study of blood T cell repertoires in COVID-19 (dated by TCRdb to about 2020). With respect to the entire study: Collaborator samples came from the United States, Italy and Spain and covered acute and convalescent phases of COVID-19. The repertoires were made available in a free public database intended to serve as a resource for research on the immune response to SARS-CoV-2. The prospective study material was composed of cDNA or gDNA derived from T cells, B-cell-depleted T cells, or PBMCs. The samples were drawn from two sources: the first 160 participants of the ongoing ImmuneRACE study, and 1,000 to 1,500 subjects contributed by 6 global collaborators. Deeply sampled blood TCRbeta repertoires from subjects exposed to, actively infected with, or recovered from COVID-19 were included in the dataset. The sample metadata nearly always contained a de-identified subject ID, COVID-19 status, age in years and sex. Where HLA class I and class II types were available, the types were taken from metadata supplied by the sample provider, not from assay-based typing.

Whole blood was collected in K2EDTA tubes by collaborating institutions according to the institutions' own protocols. For TCRbeta analysis, collaborators shipped samples as frozen whole blood, isolated PBMCs, or DNA extracted from either of those sample types. This clone has a handful of counts. Its antigen is not yet known. No much larger clone exists at a distance of one base, and base qualities are not known. The investigation overall reported the following: The amount of clinical and demographic metadata varied by source and participant and was provided uncurated.

TCRbeta CDR3 regions were amplified from genomic DNA using the immunoSEQ Assay, a bias-controlled multiplex PCR. Under the source paper's analysis protocol: Within the assay, amplification of reference gene primers was used to estimate how many nucleated cells each sample contained. To quantify the absolute abundance of each unique TCRbeta CDR3 rearrangement, sequence reads were collapsed and filtered. For each sample, productive Simpson clonality was calculated by taking the square root of Simpson's diversity index across productive rearrangements. TCRdb stores this immuneACCESS table with in-frame sequences only. Part of the clones is absent; in the studies checked, under half of the shortfall reflects unresolved V genes, and no reason is known for the rest. Clonal size and the V and J genes are those of that table, whereas D and trimming came from the DNA. This sample holds some 140,000 clones; 78% were observed only once. The ten largest clones capture roughly 1.7% of the sample.

Clipping removes 5 bases from V and 2 bases from J, with 2 as the unmatched junction base count. From cysteine to phenylalanine, the CDR3 is 14 amino acids long. Left in the record is the CDR3 DNA by itself, 42 bases read in frame from the first base. From the germline V gene, CDR1 is KGHSH and CDR2 is LQKENI. The chain joins TRBV18 to TRBJ1-2; TRBD1 fits 10 bases in the junction. Specimen: peripheral blood. This receptor was taken from an elderly man with acute or convalescent COVID-19. The CDR3 corresponds to CASSTGQGNYGYTF. The base sequence is TGTGCCAGCTCAACGGGACAGGGGAACTATGGCTACACCTTC.